One sample yielded the 6 T cell receptor beta chains listed below, sequenced in a study of the immune and genomic landscape of osteosarcoma. Sequencing was performed with immunoSEQ multiplex PCR; in TCRdb, only in-frame clones are kept and a portion is missing. Here the sample spans 10,000 to 12,000 clones, approximately 70% being singletons. Osteosarcoma specimens were post-treatment primary, local recurrence and metastasis tumors from poor-prognosis patients. Source material: osteosarcoma tumor tissue from the lung. The origin of the receptors is a human donor with osteosarcoma.

The rearrangement links TRBV13 to TRBJ2-3; maybe TRBD2 (6 bases). CDR3 size: 15 residues. Per germline, CDR1 PRHDT and CDR2 FYEKMQ (reference sequence). The V end lost 4 bases, the J end lost 1 base, and 12 bases lay between the germline ends. Written as DNA, the CDR3 is TGTGCCAGCAGCTCACAACCTAGCGGCACAGATACGCAGTATTTT. Amino acids: CASSSQPSGTDTQYF.

This rearrangement joins TRBV19 to TRBJ2-5; no firm D call. This CDR3 comprises 15 residues. V lost 5 bases and J 4 bases, leaving 17 bases between the germline ends. CDR1 is LNHDA, CDR2 SQIVND, per germline (reference sequence). The CDR3 sequence: CASSGWAGGGETQYF. The CDR3 DNA reads as TGTGCCAGTAGTGGTTGGGCAGGTGGTGGAGAGACCCAGTACTTC.

Turning to this clone: A single base separates this from a much larger clone, so it may be a read error. The chain links TRBV7-9 to TRBJ2-3, with D tentatively TRBD1 (6 bases). V was shortened by 0 bases and J by 4 bases, with 8 bases between the two germline ends. This CDR3 region has 14 residues. Germline V lookup: CDR1 SEHNR, CDR2 FQNEAQ (reference sequence). The CDR3 bases are TGTGCCAGCAGCTTAGCGCAGGGGTCAGATACGCAGTATTTT. This codes for CASSLAQGSDTQYF.

J is TRBJ2-7 and V is TRBV28; 8 bases are a match to TRBD1. CDR3 length equals 16 residues. J lost 0 bases, V lost 8 bases, and 12 bases had no gene match. The germline V gene has CDR1 MDHEN and CDR2 SYDVKM. CDR3 sequence (DNA): TGTGCCAGCCCCCCACCGGGACAGGCCTCCTCCTACGAGCAGTACTTC. Translating it yields CASPPPGQASSYEQYF.

The count of this clone is one. This sequence joins TRBV28 and TRBJ2-5; weak D call: TRBD2 (6 bases). Germline V gives CDR1 MDHEN, CDR2 SYDVKM. V lost 3 bases, J lost 4 bases, and 12 bases lay in between. The CDR3 extends over 14 amino acids. CDR3 sequence: CASSLTPGGETQYF. The CDR3, as DNA: TGTGCCAGCAGTTTGACTCCCGGGGGAGAGACCCAGTACTTC.

This clone has only one observation. The chain recombines TRBV7-3 with TRBJ2-2, with 11 bases matching TRBD2. With 2 bases clipped from V and 5 bases from J, the junction kept 4 bases outside the gene matches. The germline V gene encodes CDR1 SGHTA and CDR2 FQGTGA. The CDR3 runs to 16 residues. The CDR3 DNA is TGTGCCAGCAGCTTAGGCTTAGCGGGAGGGACCGGGGAGCTGTTTTTT. Protein: CASSLGLAGGTGELFF.